Presented here are 4 T cell receptor beta chains from one specimen sequenced in a study of T cell repertoires in cytomegalovirus infection. TCRdb re-called the reads with MiXCR, one entry per CDR3 protein. The sample has about 180,000 distinct CDR3 sequences, about an eighth seen once; the top ten hold 27%. Sequenced: PBMCs. The origin of the receptors is a human donor in good health (CMV status not recorded). Some clones in this sample may be carry-over from other donors' samples.

This clonotype was seen repeatedly, ten times or more. The V and J genes are TRBV7-9 and TRBJ2-2, with D perhaps TRBD1 or TRBD2 (5 bases each). Germline CDR1 is SEHNR and CDR2 is FQNEAQ (reference sequence). The CDR3 covers 17 residues. Trimming cost V 7 bases and J 5 bases, with 23 bases left between them. The CDR3 DNA reads TGTGCCAGCACCCCCCCGGGATCGGACAAAGGGACCGGGGAGCTGTTTTTT. This gives the protein CASTPPGSDKGTGELFF. Combining the CDR3 with reference TRBV7-9 and TRBJ2-2 gives the whole variable domain DTGVSQNPRHKITKRGQNVTFRCDPISEHNRLYWYRQTLGQGPEFLTYFQNEAQLEKSRLLSDRFSAERPKGSFSTLEIQRTEQGDSAMYLCASTPPGSDKGTGELFFGEGSRLTVL.

This clonotype appeared many times. The chain couples TRBV5-4 to TRBJ2-5, with a weak D call TRBD1 (6 bases). The CDR3 runs to 17 residues. V was clipped by 7 bases and J by 5 bases, with 27 bases between them. CDR1 is SGHNT, CDR2 YYREEE, per germline (reference sequence). The CDR3 reads CASSAPGTRRGPETQYF. CDR3 nucleotides: TGTGCCAGCTCCGCTCCTGGGACCCGCAGGGGTCCGGAGACCCAGTACTTC. Looking up the rest from reference TRBV5-4 and TRBJ2-5 gives the full variable domain: ETGVTQSPTHLIKTRGQQVTLRCSSQSGHNTVSWYQQALGQGPQFIFQYYREEENGRGNFPPRFSGLQFPNYSSELNVNALELDDSALYLCASSAPGTRRGPETQYFGPGTRLLVL.

The chain uses TRBV2 and TRBJ2-1; 8 bases match TRBD2. The CDR3 consists of 15 residues. Per germline, CDR1 SNHLY and CDR2 FYNNEI. Trimming cost V 6 bases and J 4 bases; bases outside gene matches: 8. The CDR3 DNA sequence: TGTGCCAGCAGACTACTAGCGGCAACTTACAATGAGCAGTTCTTC. As protein: CASRLLAATYNEQFF.

J is TRBJ2-1 and V is TRBV29-1, with 14 bases fitting TRBD2. J was trimmed by 9 bases and V by 2 bases; bases with no gene match: 12. Germline-derived CDR1 and CDR2 are SQVTM and ANQGSEA. The CDR3 has 17 residues. CDR3 in DNA: TGCAGCGTTGAACCCTCGTTAAGGACTAGCGGGAGGACTGAGCAGTTCTTC. Its translation: CSVEPSLRTSGRTEQFF.